These 20 T cell receptor beta chains were all obtained from the same sample, sequenced in a study of blood T cell repertoires in COVID-19. Measured with immunoSEQ multiplex PCR; TCRdb has only the in-frame clones, and not every one. Of a few hundred thousand clones in the sample, about nine tenths were seen once. The sequenced material came from PBMCs or T cells enriched from blood (not recorded which). The receptor source for this set is a man in his late teens or twenties with acute COVID-19.

V gene TRBV29-1 combines with J gene TRBJ2-1; the match to TRBD2 covers 9 bases. Trimming cost V 7 bases and J 4 bases; bases outside gene matches: 8. The CDR3 extends over 14 amino acids. CDR1 is SQVTM, CDR2 ANQGSEA, per germline. The CDR3 protein is CSAPAGGTYNEQFF. The CDR3 DNA reads TGCAGCGCCCCAGCGGGAGGTACGTACAATGAGCAGTTCTTC.

The V call is TRBV2, the J call TRBJ2-2; 9 bases are shared with TRBD2. V shed 4 bases and J 6 bases; nucleotides not matched to a gene: 6. The CDR3 has 15 amino acids. CDR1 and CDR2 from the germline V gene are SNHLY and FYNNEI. In DNA, the CDR3 is TGTGCCAGCAGTGTTATAGCGGGAGACGCCGGGGAGCTGTTTTTT. Its protein product is CASSVIAGDAGELFF. The whole variable domain, filled in from reference TRBV2 and TRBJ2-2, reads EPEVTQTPSHQVTQMGQEVILRCVPISNHLYFYWYRQILGQKVEFLVSFYNNEISEKSEIFDDQFSVERPDGSNFTLKIRSTKLEDSAMYFCASSVIAGDAGELFFGEGSRLTVL.

The rearrangement uses TRBV19 and TRBJ1-5; 8 bases line up with TRBD1. V gave up 7 bases and J gave up 0 bases; unmatched junction bases: 5. The V gene's germline CDR1 is LNHDA and CDR2 SQIVND (reference sequence). The CDR3 is 15 residues long. The CDR3 is CASNIGQGSNQPQHF. As DNA, the CDR3 is TGTGCCAGTAACATTGGACAGGGTAGCAATCAGCCCCAGCATTTT. The variable domain in full, completed from reference TRBV19 and TRBJ1-5, reads DGGITQSPKYLFRKEGQNVTLSCEQNLNHDAMYWYRQDPGQGLRLIYYSQIVNDFQKGDIAEGYSVSREKKESFPLTVTSAQKNPTAFYLCASNIGQGSNQPQHFGDGTRLSIL.

The chain couples TRBV5-6 to TRBJ2-1, with TRBD2 matching over 10 bases. Germline CDR1 reads SGHDT; CDR2 reads YYEEEE. This CDR3 contains 14 residues. With 4 bases clipped from V and 6 bases from J, the junction kept 4 bases outside the gene matches. CDR3 bases: TGTGCCAGCAGCCGCCCTAGCGGGAGCAATGAGCAGTTCTTC. Amino acids: CASSRPSGSNEQFF.

The CDR3 DNA follows: TGTGCCAGCAGCTTACCCGACAGATACAACTATGGCTACACCTTC. Protein: CASSLPDRYNYGYTF. V is TRBV7-9 and J is TRBJ1-2; D may be TRBD1 (5 bases). The V end was cut by 2 bases, the J end by 2 bases, with 12 bases between. Germline V gene lookup returns CDR1 SEHNR and CDR2 FQNEAQ (reference sequence). The CDR3 sequence is 15 residues long.

V and J are TRBV6-5 and TRBJ2-7; 10 bases align to TRBD2. Per the germline V gene, CDR1 is MNHEY and CDR2 is SVGAGI. Losses at the gene ends were 6 bases for V and 2 bases for J; bases not matched to a gene: 7. This CDR3 contains 15 residues. CDR3 nucleotide sequence: TGTGCCAGCAGCCCCGGACTAGCGGAAACCTACGAGCAGTACTTC. As protein: CASSPGLAETYEQYF.

This clone has a single count. V is TRBV11-2 and J is TRBJ1-6; D perhaps matches TRBD1 (5 bases). The V gene's germline CDR1 is SGHAT and CDR2 FQNNGV. V lost 1 base, J lost 10 bases, and 11 bases lay in between. The CDR3 loop spans 14 amino acids. For the CDR3, the DNA is TGTGCCAGCAGCTTAGCAGGGTTTCAGTCACCCCTCCACTTT. This gives the protein CASSLAGFQSPLHF.

The chain combines TRBV7-9 with TRBJ2-3; 9 bases align to TRBD1. There are 15 residues in the CDR3. Per germline, CDR1 SEHNR and CDR2 FQNEAQ (reference sequence). V was pared by 5 bases and J by 2 bases, with 5 bases of the junction left unmatched. The CDR3 DNA is TGTGCCAGCAGCGCGGGACAGGGACTCACAGATACGCAGTATTTT. This sequence encodes CASSAGQGLTDTQYF.

The CDR3 DNA sequence: TGTGCCAGCACTCGTAGCGTAAGCTCCTACGAGCAGTACTTC. Residues: CASTRSVSSYEQYF. V is TRBV2 and J is TRBJ2-7; perhaps TRBD2 as D (5 bases). The V gene lost 7 bases and the J gene lost 0 bases, with 13 bases spanning the gap. The CDR3 has 14 amino acids. From germline, CDR1 is SNHLY and CDR2 FYNNEI.

This clone has more than one count but fewer than ten. The rearrangement links TRBV6-4 to TRBJ2-2; 7 bases align to TRBD2. CDR3 length: 16 amino acids. Germline-derived CDR1 and CDR2 are MRHNA and SNTAGT. The trim removed 3 bases at V and 3 bases at J, leaving 7 bases unmatched. CDR3 residues: CASSESGLGHTGELFF. The CDR3 coding sequence is TGTGCCAGCAGTGAAAGTGGACTAGGGCACACCGGGGAGCTGTTTTTT.

This clone appeared a single time. The chain has TRBV27 and TRBJ2-3; TRBD2 matches at 9 bases. V shed 7 bases and J 7 bases; nucleotides not matched to a gene: 15. Looked up from germline, CDR1 is MNHEY and CDR2 is SMNVEV (reference sequence). The CDR3 runs 16 residues. CDR3 bases: TGTGCCAGCAAGACAATAGGGCGGGAGGGCCATCATACGCAGTATTTT. Amino acids: CASKTIGREGHHTQYF.

The sample holds one count of this clone. The V call is TRBV19, the J call TRBJ2-1; no firm D call. This CDR3 contains 12 residues. The V end lost 10 bases, the J end lost 7 bases, and 14 bases lay between the germline ends. CDR1 LNHDA and CDR2 SQIVND come from the germline V gene (reference sequence). CDR3 in amino acids: CATATSGNEQFF. As DNA, the CDR3 is TGTGCCACCGCTACCTCCGGGAATGAGCAGTTCTTC.

This sequence joins TRBV28 and TRBJ1-1, with TRBD1 identical over 8 bases. The trim removed 6 bases at V and 5 bases at J, leaving 8 bases unmatched. The CDR3 extends over 14 amino acids. Germline V gene lookup returns CDR1 MDHEN and CDR2 SYDVKM. The CDR3 coding sequence is TGTGCCAGCAGCCAACAGGGGGTCGGGACTGAAGCTTTCTTT. The encoded protein is CASSQQGVGTEAFF.

The CDR3 DNA is TGTGCCAGCAGTGACTCGGGGGACACACAGTTGCAGTATTTT. The encoded protein is CASSDSGDTQLQYF. This sequence joins TRBV6-4 and TRBJ2-3; possible D gene TRBD1, 6 bases. CDR3 length: 14 amino acids. Trimming took 0 bases from V and 11 from J, leaving 15 bases between them. CDR1 and CDR2 (germline): MRHNA, SNTAGT.

V usage is TRBV28 and J usage is TRBJ2-1; possible D gene TRBD1, 5 bases. Trimming stripped 4 bases from V and 0 bases from J, with 10 bases between. Germline V gene lookup returns CDR1 MDHEN and CDR2 SYDVKM. CDR3 length: 15 residues. The CDR3 reads CASSSQVTSYNEQFF. In nucleotides, the CDR3 is TGTGCCAGCAGTTCACAGGTAACCTCCTACAATGAGCAGTTCTTC. Drawing the rest from reference TRBV28 and TRBJ2-1, the complete variable domain is DVKVTQSSRYLVKRTGEKVFLECVQDMDHENMFWYRQDPGLGLRLIYFSYDVKMKEKGDIPEGYSVSREKKERFSLILESASTNQTSMYLCASSSQVTSYNEQFFGPGTRLTVL.

The chain carries TRBV28 and TRBJ2-1, with 10 bases lining up with TRBD2. Trimming took 11 bases from V and 11 from J; bases not matched to a gene: 9. The CDR3 contains 12 residues. The germline CDR1 and CDR2 sequences are MDHEN and SYDVKM. The CDR3 nucleotides are TGTGCCTCCGGGACTAGCGTACTAAAGCAGTTCTTC. Protein sequence: CASGTSVLKQFF.

The rearrangement links TRBV4-3 to TRBJ2-7; perhaps TRBD2 as D (5 bases). CDR1 and CDR2 from the germline V gene are LGHNA and YSLEER. V lost 0 bases, J lost 2 bases, and 11 bases lay in between. The CDR3 contains 15 residues. CDR3 DNA: TGCGCCAGCAGCCAAGATCCACAGACTACCTACGAGCAGTACTTC. Encoded protein: CASSQDPQTTYEQYF.

V is TRBV28 and J is TRBJ1-2; D not certain. The CDR3 runs 14 residues. The V end lost 3 bases, the J end lost 3 bases, and 11 bases lay between the germline ends. Germline CDR1 MDHEN, CDR2 SYDVKM. DNA for the CDR3: TGTGCCAGCAGTTTCCGGGGATTTGACTATGGCTACACCTTC. The encoded protein is CASSFRGFDYGYTF.

The chain uses TRBV6-5 and TRBJ1-5; the match to TRBD1 covers 7 bases. V lost 1 base and J lost 7; bases outside the gene matches: 10. Looked up from germline, CDR1 is MNHEY and CDR2 is SVGAGI. This CDR3 is 16 amino acids long. CDR3 sequence: CASSYYKETGRQPQHF. The CDR3 DNA reads TGTGCCAGCAGTTACTACAAGGAGACAGGGCGGCAGCCCCAGCATTTT.

Only a few counts were recorded for this clone. The chain uses TRBV7-6 and TRBJ2-7, with TRBD1 as a possible D gene (7 bases). V was pared by 1 base and J by 2 bases, with 12 bases between. CDR3 size: 15 residues. The V gene's germline CDR1 is SGHVS and CDR2 FNYEAQ. This CDR3 reads CASSLEAGGTYEQYF. The CDR3, as DNA: TGTGCCAGCAGCTTAGAGGCAGGGGGGACCTACGAGCAGTACTTC.